The source of this T cell receptor beta chain is a study of blood T cell repertoires in COVID-19. V shed 4 bases, J shed 8 bases, and the junction held 8 bases outside the gene matches. This CDR3 has 15 residues. Germline V lookup: CDR1 MNHEY, CDR2 SVGEGT. The repertoire was sequenced with immunoSEQ multiplex PCR; TCRdb's copy has only in-frame clones and lacks some. This sample has hundreds of thousands of clones, with approximately 91% found just once. The rearrangement uses TRBV6-2 or TRBV6-3 and TRBJ1-4; 9 bases agree with TRBD1. The TCR sequence derives from a human donor in a cohort sampled during active COVID-19. The sequenced material came from peripheral blood. Written as DNA, the CDR3 is TGTGCCAGCAGTTTTGGGACAGGGAATGAGGAAAAACTGTTTTTT. It specifies CASSFGTGNEEKLFF.